This T cell receptor beta chain was sequenced in a study of metastatic and nonmetastatic thyroid tumors. About the study: Thyroid patients, malignant and benign, had repertoires compared across blood and tumor or nodule tissue. Study findings and constraints: The reported finding was significantly higher TCR beta diversity in malignant thyroid tumors relative to benign nodules, in blood and tumor.

The CDR3 has 18 residues. CDR1 SGHAT and CDR2 FQDESV come from the germline V gene (reference sequence). Trimming removed 1 base from V and 3 bases from J; junction bases left unmatched: 8. Thyroid surgery was preceded by no treatment in any patient. This clone was counted a single time. Its antigen is as yet unknown. In the authors' methods: A classifier for distant metastasis in papillary thyroid cancer was constructed using CDR3 differences observed across clinicopathological groups. TCRdb re-called clones from the PCR reads using MiXCR. The V and J calls reflect TCRdb's pipeline rather than the authors' work. The data show roughly 25,000 clones, about an eighth seen once.

The chain employs TRBV11-1 and TRBJ2-2, with TRBD2 matching over 10 bases. This TCR was sampled from a female donor with papillary thyroid cancer or a benign thyroid nodule (not recorded which). Some clones in this sample may be carry-over from other donors' samples. The sequencing sample was made of blood. The CDR3 protein is CASSLELSGRDDTGELFF. CDR3 DNA: TGTGCCAGCAGCTTAGAGCTCAGCGGGAGGGATGACACCGGGGAGCTGTTTTTT.